A selection of T cell receptor beta chains follows, all from one sample in a study of Ad26.COV2.S vaccination and SARS-CoV-2 variants. TCRdb's copy holds only in-frame clones and misses some; the assay was immunoSEQ multiplex PCR. This table holds about 480,000 clones, around nine tenths found once. The sample here was peripheral blood, taken in a trial of Ad26.COV2.S vaccine versus placebo. The receptors come from a person aged 18-60 years who received the Ad26.COV2.S COVID-19 vaccine or a placebo. Both conserved end residues are part of each CDR3. The order of the fields is clone size, J gene, V gene, D gene, CDR3 DNA, CDR3 protein. D genes are given only for firm matches. A clone size is listed for some rows: how often the clone was seen (once, few, many), or a class if it is expanded.

clone size: .; J gene: TRBJ2-6; V gene: TRBV28; D gene: .; CDR3 DNA: TGTGCCAGCAGTCCGAGGAGCTCTGGGGCCAACGTCCTGACTTTC; CDR3 protein: CASSPRSSGANVLTF
clone size: .; J gene: TRBJ1-6; V gene: TRBV4-1; D gene: .; CDR3 DNA: TGCGCCAGCAGCCAAGAGGGGTCCTTCGGGGGTTCACCCCTCCACTTT; CDR3 protein: CASSQEGSFGGSPLHF
clone size: .; J gene: TRBJ2-1; V gene: TRBV29-1; D gene: .; CDR3 DNA: TGCAGCGGGAGGGTACCCTCCTACAATGAGCAGTTCTTC; CDR3 protein: CSGRVPSYNEQFF
clone size: .; J gene: TRBJ2-7; V gene: TRBV6-2/TRBV6-3; D gene: .; CDR3 DNA: TGTGCCAGCAGTTACTTGGGTCGGCGAGAGCAGTACTTC; CDR3 protein: CASSYLGRREQYF
clone size: .; J gene: TRBJ2-3; V gene: TRBV5-6; D gene: .; CDR3 DNA: TGTGCCAGCAGCTTGGAAGTGGGAGGCACAGATACGCAGTATTTT; CDR3 protein: CASSLEVGGTDTQYF
clone size: .; J gene: TRBJ1-1; V gene: TRBV28; D gene: TRBD1; CDR3 DNA: TGTGCCAGCAGGTTCACAGGGGGCGCGGGCACTGAAGCTTTCTTT; CDR3 protein: CASRFTGGAGTEAFF
clone size: once; J gene: TRBJ2-5; V gene: TRBV29-1; D gene: .; CDR3 DNA: TGCAGCGGAGGGACGACCTTTCAAGAGACCCAGTACTTC; CDR3 protein: CSGGTTFQETQYF
clone size: .; J gene: TRBJ1-3; V gene: TRBV18; D gene: TRBD1; CDR3 DNA: TGTGCCAGCTCACAGGACAGGAAACCAAGCTCTGGAAACACCATATATTTT; CDR3 protein: CASSQDRKPSSGNTIYF
clone size: .; J gene: TRBJ1-1; V gene: TRBV7-9; D gene: .; CDR3 DNA: TGTGCCAGCAGCAGAACCGGACAGACTGGCACTGAAGCTTTCTTT; CDR3 protein: CASSRTGQTGTEAFF
clone size: .; J gene: TRBJ1-4; V gene: TRBV5-1; D gene: TRBD1; CDR3 DNA: TGCGCCAGCAGACCATCCGGGACAGTAACTAATGAAAAACTGTTTTTT; CDR3 protein: CASRPSGTVTNEKLFF
clone size: .; J gene: TRBJ2-1; V gene: TRBV4-3; D gene: .; CDR3 DNA: TGCGCCAGCAGCCAAGAGGCGGCGGGAAATAGTGAGCAGTTCTTC; CDR3 protein: CASSQEAAGNSEQFF
clone size: .; J gene: TRBJ2-5; V gene: TRBV30; D gene: TRBD2; CDR3 DNA: TGTGCCTGGAGTGTGTCTAGCGGCCCCCCGGTAAAGTACTTC; CDR3 protein: CAWSVSSGPPVKYF
clone size: .; J gene: TRBJ1-4; V gene: TRBV30; D gene: .; CDR3 DNA: TGTGCCTGGAGTACCGGGGCTAATGAAAAACTGTTTTTT; CDR3 protein: CAWSTGANEKLFF
clone size: .; J gene: TRBJ2-1; V gene: TRBV7-9; D gene: TRBD1; CDR3 DNA: TGTGCCAGCAGCTTAGTGGGACAGGGGAACCAGTTCTTC; CDR3 protein: CASSLVGQGNQFF
clone size: once; J gene: TRBJ2-4; V gene: TRBV9; D gene: .; CDR3 DNA: TGTGCCAACCCTGAACGGGCCAAAAACATTCAGTACTTC; CDR3 protein: CANPERAKNIQYF
clone size: .; J gene: TRBJ2-7; V gene: TRBV30; D gene: .; CDR3 DNA: TGTGCCTGGAGGACACTAAGACTTCCCTACGAGCAGTACTTC; CDR3 protein: CAWRTLRLPYEQYF
clone size: .; J gene: TRBJ2-3; V gene: TRBV6-5; D gene: .; CDR3 DNA: TGTGCCAGCAGCCCCGGACTTGGGGCAGATACGCAGTATTTT; CDR3 protein: CASSPGLGADTQYF
clone size: once; J gene: TRBJ2-7; V gene: TRBV29-1; D gene: TRBD2; CDR3 DNA: TGCAGCGTTGTTCCCTTTGGTGGGATAGCGGGACCAGGGGAGCAGTACTTC; CDR3 protein: CSVVPFGGIAGPGEQYF
clone size: .; J gene: TRBJ2-5; V gene: TRBV4-3; D gene: TRBD2; CDR3 DNA: TGCGCCAGCAGCCAAGGAACTAGCGGGAGGGCTGGGGAGACCCAGTACTTC; CDR3 protein: CASSQGTSGRAGETQYF
clone size: .; J gene: TRBJ1-1; V gene: TRBV7-8; D gene: TRBD1; CDR3 DNA: TGTGCCAGCAGTTTGACAGGGAGGGTAGCTTTCTTT; CDR3 protein: CASSLTGRVAFF
clone size: .; J gene: TRBJ2-1; V gene: TRBV4-1; D gene: .; CDR3 DNA: TGCGCCAGCAGCCAAGGGGACTTCCCAAATGAGCAGTTCTTC; CDR3 protein: CASSQGDFPNEQFF
clone size: .; J gene: TRBJ2-5; V gene: TRBV6-2/TRBV6-3; D gene: .; CDR3 DNA: TGTGCCAGCAGCAGACCAGCTGGGGGAGAGACCCAGTACTTC; CDR3 protein: CASSRPAGGETQYF
clone size: .; J gene: TRBJ1-4; V gene: TRBV21-1; D gene: .; CDR3 DNA: .; CDR3 protein: CASSKDRPGVVGRGTNEKLFF
clone size: .; J gene: TRBJ2-4; V gene: TRBV28; D gene: TRBD2; CDR3 DNA: TGTGCCAGCTCCCAGGGAGGGACGGAGAACATTCAGTACTTC; CDR3 protein: CASSQGGTENIQYF
clone size: .; J gene: TRBJ1-2; V gene: TRBV5-6; D gene: .; CDR3 DNA: TGTGCCAGCAGCCCCATCGGGCGAAATAACTATGGCTACACCTTC; CDR3 protein: CASSPIGRNNYGYTF
clone size: .; J gene: TRBJ1-1; V gene: TRBV6-5; D gene: .; CDR3 DNA: TGTGCCAGCAGACAACCGACTACCGGGACTTTAGAAGCTTTCTTT; CDR3 protein: CASRQPTTGTLEAFF
clone size: .; J gene: TRBJ2-1; V gene: TRBV28; D gene: TRBD2; CDR3 DNA: TGTGCCACCACAGCGTCCAAGGGGAGGGTTGGGGAGCAGTTCTTC; CDR3 protein: CATTASKGRVGEQFF
clone size: .; J gene: TRBJ1-1; V gene: TRBV19; D gene: .; CDR3 DNA: TGTGCCAGTAGTATAGTGAGCCACAGGAACACTGAAGCTTTCTTT; CDR3 protein: CASSIVSHRNTEAFF
clone size: .; J gene: TRBJ1-3; V gene: TRBV9; D gene: .; CDR3 DNA: TGTGCCAGCAGCGTGAACGACGGGAGCTCTGGAAACACCATATATTTT; CDR3 protein: CASSVNDGSSGNTIYF
clone size: .; J gene: TRBJ1-5; V gene: TRBV28; D gene: .; CDR3 DNA: TGTGCCAGCTTGGCATTTGAGGCCCAGCATTTT; CDR3 protein: CASLAFEAQHF
clone size: .; J gene: TRBJ2-4; V gene: TRBV3-1/TRBV3-2; D gene: .; CDR3 DNA: TGTGCCAGCAGCTCATTAGGGGGGGTAGCCAAAAACATTCAGTACTTC; CDR3 protein: CASSSLGGVAKNIQYF
clone size: .; J gene: TRBJ2-3; V gene: TRBV19; D gene: .; CDR3 DNA: TGTGCCAGTGCCCATGCGGATACGCAGTATTTT; CDR3 protein: CASAHADTQYF
clone size: .; J gene: TRBJ2-5; V gene: TRBV14; D gene: .; CDR3 DNA: TGTGCCAGCAGCCCGCTACAGGGATCGGGGGAGACCCAGTACTTC; CDR3 protein: CASSPLQGSGETQYF
clone size: .; J gene: TRBJ1-2; V gene: TRBV7-2; D gene: TRBD1; CDR3 DNA: TGTGCCAGCAGCGCCGGGACAGGGGGCTTTGGCTACACCTTC; CDR3 protein: CASSAGTGGFGYTF
clone size: .; J gene: TRBJ2-2; V gene: TRBV7-4; D gene: .; CDR3 DNA: TGTGCCAGCAAGATCCGGGTATGTGGCGGGGAGCTGTTTTTT; CDR3 protein: CASKIRVCGGELFF
clone size: .; J gene: TRBJ2-1; V gene: TRBV11-2; D gene: .; CDR3 DNA: TGTGCCAGCAGCTTAGAGGGAGGCTACAATGAGCAGTTCTTC; CDR3 protein: CASSLEGGYNEQFF
clone size: .; J gene: TRBJ1-2; V gene: TRBV27; D gene: .; CDR3 DNA: TGTGCCAGCACCCCAAGGGTCGGGGGTGGCTATGGCTACACCTTC; CDR3 protein: CASTPRVGGGYGYTF
clone size: .; J gene: TRBJ1-5; V gene: TRBV4-1; D gene: TRBD1; CDR3 DNA: TGCGCCAGCAGCCAAGATCCGGGACAGGGGGTTCGAAGTCAGCCCCAGCATTTT; CDR3 protein: CASSQDPGQGVRSQPQHF
clone size: few; J gene: TRBJ2-1; V gene: TRBV29-1; D gene: TRBD2; CDR3 DNA: TGCAGCGTTGCGACGTCTATGGCTAGCGGGTCTTACAATGAGCAGTTCTTC; CDR3 protein: CSVATSMASGSYNEQFF
clone size: .; J gene: TRBJ2-7; V gene: TRBV30; D gene: .; CDR3 DNA: TGTGCCTGGAGTGGATATTACTCCCACGAGCAGTACTTC; CDR3 protein: CAWSGYYSHEQYF
clone size: once; J gene: TRBJ2-5; V gene: TRBV5-8; D gene: TRBD2; CDR3 DNA: TGTGCCAGCAGTAACGGACTAGCGGGAAAAGAGACCCAGTACTTC; CDR3 protein: CASSNGLAGKETQYF
clone size: .; J gene: TRBJ1-5; V gene: TRBV6-2/TRBV6-3; D gene: .; CDR3 DNA: TGTGCCAGCAGTTACGGCTCGAGCTGGTTGCAGCCCCAGCATTTT; CDR3 protein: CASSYGSSWLQPQHF
clone size: .; J gene: TRBJ2-7; V gene: TRBV28; D gene: TRBD2; CDR3 DNA: TGTGCCAGCAGTCCCCTCGGGGGGGGTAGCTCCTACGAGCAGTACTTC; CDR3 protein: CASSPLGGGSSYEQYF
clone size: .; J gene: TRBJ2-1; V gene: TRBV25-1; D gene: .; CDR3 DNA: TGTGCCAGCAGTTCCCTAAGGCGGGATAAATACAATGAGCAGTTCTTC; CDR3 protein: CASSSLRRDKYNEQFF
clone size: .; J gene: TRBJ2-7; V gene: TRBV10-2; D gene: .; CDR3 DNA: TGCGCCAGCAGTGAGTCGGTTGCCTACGAGCAGTACTTC; CDR3 protein: CASSESVAYEQYF
clone size: .; J gene: TRBJ2-3; V gene: TRBV27; D gene: .; CDR3 DNA: TGTGCCAGCAGACTATCGGGAGTGGGGACAGATACGCAGTATTTT; CDR3 protein: CASRLSGVGTDTQYF
clone size: .; J gene: TRBJ2-3; V gene: TRBV7-2; D gene: .; CDR3 DNA: TGTGCCAGCAGCCCACCGGGGAGCCGCACAGATACGCAGTATTTT; CDR3 protein: CASSPPGSRTDTQYF
clone size: few; J gene: TRBJ1-6; V gene: TRBV3-1/TRBV3-2; D gene: .; CDR3 DNA: TGTGCCAGCAGCCCGTACCCGGGGGACAAAGCCTCACCCCTCCACTTT; CDR3 protein: CASSPYPGDKASPLHF
clone size: .; J gene: TRBJ1-1; V gene: TRBV19; D gene: .; CDR3 DNA: TGTGCCAGTAGTCCAATTCAGAGACCCCCGTTTGTTGGTGAGAGGACTGAAGCTTTCTTT; CDR3 protein: CASSPIQRPPFVGERTEAFF
clone size: .; J gene: TRBJ1-5; V gene: TRBV19; D gene: .; CDR3 DNA: TGTGCCAGTAGTATCACAGGTGTAGGACAGCCCCAGCATTTT; CDR3 protein: CASSITGVGQPQHF
clone size: .; J gene: TRBJ2-7; V gene: TRBV29-1; D gene: .; CDR3 DNA: TGCAGCGTTGAACTCCCTGGACAGAAGCAGTACTTC; CDR3 protein: CSVELPGQKQYF
clone size: .; J gene: TRBJ2-7; V gene: TRBV28; D gene: TRBD1; CDR3 DNA: TGTGCCAGCAGTTCGGGACAGGGGAGCGAGCAGTACTTC; CDR3 protein: CASSSGQGSEQYF
clone size: .; J gene: TRBJ1-4; V gene: TRBV7-8; D gene: TRBD1; CDR3 DNA: TGTGCCAGCAGCAGAACAGGGGGAACTAATGAAAAACTGTTTTTT; CDR3 protein: CASSRTGGTNEKLFF
clone size: .; J gene: TRBJ1-5; V gene: TRBV19; D gene: .; CDR3 DNA: TGTGCCAGTAGTATATGGGTCACCAGCGGACAGCCCCAGCATTTT; CDR3 protein: CASSIWVTSGQPQHF
clone size: .; J gene: TRBJ2-3; V gene: TRBV5-4; D gene: TRBD2; CDR3 DNA: TGTGCCAGCAGCTCCTGGACTAGCGGGAGTTCAGATACGCAGTATTTT; CDR3 protein: CASSSWTSGSSDTQYF
clone size: .; J gene: TRBJ2-1; V gene: TRBV7-9; D gene: .; CDR3 DNA: TGTGCCAGCAGCCCAGGGAGCTCCTACAATGAGCAGTTCTTC; CDR3 protein: CASSPGSSYNEQFF
clone size: .; J gene: TRBJ2-2; V gene: TRBV9; D gene: TRBD2; CDR3 DNA: TGTGCCAGCAACCAGAGGCTAGCGGGAGGCCAAAACACCGGGGAGCTGTTTTTT; CDR3 protein: CASNQRLAGGQNTGELFF
clone size: .; J gene: TRBJ1-5; V gene: TRBV6-5; D gene: TRBD1; CDR3 DNA: TGTGCCAGCAGGGACAGGGACGGGGTAAATCAGCCCCAGCATTTT; CDR3 protein: CASRDRDGVNQPQHF
clone size: .; J gene: TRBJ2-4; V gene: TRBV6-2/TRBV6-3; D gene: .; CDR3 DNA: TGTGCCAGCAGTTACGCCCCGACCGTAGCCAAAAACATTCAGTACTTC; CDR3 protein: CASSYAPTVAKNIQYF
clone size: .; J gene: TRBJ2-3; V gene: TRBV4-1; D gene: .; CDR3 DNA: TGCGCCAGCAGCCTCTTAATTGGAACCACAGATACGCAGTATTTT; CDR3 protein: CASSLLIGTTDTQYF